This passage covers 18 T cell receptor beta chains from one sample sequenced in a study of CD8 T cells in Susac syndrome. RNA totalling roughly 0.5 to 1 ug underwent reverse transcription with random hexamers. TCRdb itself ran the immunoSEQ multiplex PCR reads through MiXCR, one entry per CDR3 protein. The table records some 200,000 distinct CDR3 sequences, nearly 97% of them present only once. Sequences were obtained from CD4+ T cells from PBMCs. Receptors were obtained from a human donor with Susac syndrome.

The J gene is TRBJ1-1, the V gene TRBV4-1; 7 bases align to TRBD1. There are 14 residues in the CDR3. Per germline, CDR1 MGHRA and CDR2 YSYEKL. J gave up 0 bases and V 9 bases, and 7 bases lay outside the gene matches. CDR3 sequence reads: CASGGQALNTEAFF. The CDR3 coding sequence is TGCGCCAGTGGCGGACAGGCTTTGAACACTGAAGCTTTCTTT.

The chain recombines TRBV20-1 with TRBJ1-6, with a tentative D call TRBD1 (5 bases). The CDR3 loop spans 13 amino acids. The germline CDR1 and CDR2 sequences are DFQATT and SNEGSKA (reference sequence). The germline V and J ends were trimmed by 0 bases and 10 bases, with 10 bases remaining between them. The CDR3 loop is CSARDQGGSPLHF. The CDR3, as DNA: TGCAGTGCTAGAGATCAGGGCGGGTCACCCCTCCACTTT.

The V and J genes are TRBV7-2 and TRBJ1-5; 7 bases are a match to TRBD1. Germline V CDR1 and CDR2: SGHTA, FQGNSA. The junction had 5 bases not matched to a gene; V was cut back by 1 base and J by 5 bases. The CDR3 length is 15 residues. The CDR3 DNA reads TGTGCCAGCAGCTTAGAGGTACAGGGGTATCAGCCCCAGCATTTT. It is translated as CASSLEVQGYQPQHF.

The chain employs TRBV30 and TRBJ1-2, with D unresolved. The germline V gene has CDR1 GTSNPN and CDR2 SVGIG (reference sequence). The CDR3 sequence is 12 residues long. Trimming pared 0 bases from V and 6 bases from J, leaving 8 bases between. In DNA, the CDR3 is TGTGCCTGGAGTGTGGTCCAAAATGGCTACACCTTC. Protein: CAWSVVQNGYTF. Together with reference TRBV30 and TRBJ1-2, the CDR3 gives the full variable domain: SQTIHQWPATLVQPVGSPLSLECTVEGTSNPNLYWYRQAAGRGLQLLFYSVGIGQISSEVPQNLSASRPQDRQFILSSKKLLLSDSGFYLCAWSVVQNGYTFGSGTRLTVV.

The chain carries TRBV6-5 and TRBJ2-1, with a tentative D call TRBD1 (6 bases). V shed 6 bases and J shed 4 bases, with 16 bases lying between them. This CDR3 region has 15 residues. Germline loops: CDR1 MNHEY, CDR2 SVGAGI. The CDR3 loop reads CASSETLGQYNEQFF. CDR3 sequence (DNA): TGTGCCAGCAGCGAAACCCTCGGACAGTACAATGAGCAGTTCTTC.

The CDR3 coding sequence is TGCAGCGCTGGGTCTAGCAATCAGCCCCAGCATTTT. Residues: CSAGSSNQPQHF. The chain carries TRBV29-1 and TRBJ1-5; D unclear. Looked up from germline, CDR1 is SQVTM and CDR2 is ANQGSEA. This CDR3 comprises 12 residues. Trimming took 7 bases from V and 0 from J, leaving 7 bases between them.

CDR3 in DNA: TGTGCCAGCAATTTCCGGGGCGCCGGCAATCAGCCCCAGCATTTT. This sequence encodes CASNFRGAGNQPQHF. This chain uses TRBV5-6 with TRBJ1-5; D is possibly TRBD1 (5 bases). V was cut by 6 bases and J by 2 bases, with 15 bases left in between. Germline V CDR1 and CDR2: SGHDT, YYEEEE. The CDR3 is 15 residues long.

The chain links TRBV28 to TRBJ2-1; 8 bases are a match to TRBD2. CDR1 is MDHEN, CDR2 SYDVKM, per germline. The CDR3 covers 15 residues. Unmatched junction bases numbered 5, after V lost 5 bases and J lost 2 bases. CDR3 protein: CASSHRRGAYNEQFF. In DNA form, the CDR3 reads TGTGCCAGCAGTCACCGGCGGGGGGCCTACAATGAGCAGTTCTTC. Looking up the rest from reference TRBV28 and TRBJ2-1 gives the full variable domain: DVKVTQSSRYLVKRTGEKVFLECVQDMDHENMFWYRQDPGLGLRLIYFSYDVKMKEKGDIPEGYSVSREKKERFSLILESASTNQTSMYLCASSHRRGAYNEQFFGPGTRLTVL.

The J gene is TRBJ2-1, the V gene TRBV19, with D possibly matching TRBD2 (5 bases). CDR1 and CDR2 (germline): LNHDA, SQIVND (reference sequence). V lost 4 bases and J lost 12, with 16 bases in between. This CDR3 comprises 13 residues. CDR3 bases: TGTGCCAGTAGTACCCGGACTGTGAGCGGGCAGTTCTTC. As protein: CASSTRTVSGQFF.

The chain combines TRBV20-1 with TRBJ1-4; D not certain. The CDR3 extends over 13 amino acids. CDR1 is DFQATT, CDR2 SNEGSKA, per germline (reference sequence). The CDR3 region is CSAPGSFGEKLFF. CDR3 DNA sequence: TGCAGCGCCCCCGGGAGTTTTGGGGAAAAACTGTTTTTT.

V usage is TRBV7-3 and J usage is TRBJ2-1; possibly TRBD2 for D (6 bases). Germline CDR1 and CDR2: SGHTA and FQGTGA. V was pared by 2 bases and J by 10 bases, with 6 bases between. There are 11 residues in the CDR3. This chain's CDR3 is CASSLGREQFF. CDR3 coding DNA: TGTGCCAGCAGCTTAGGGAGGGAGCAGTTCTTC. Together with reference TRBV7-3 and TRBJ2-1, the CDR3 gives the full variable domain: GAGVSQTPSNKVTEKGKYVELRCDPISGHTALYWYRQSLGQGPEFLIYFQGTGAADDSGLPNDRFFAVRPEGSVSTLKIQRTERGDSAVYLCASSLGREQFFGPGTRLTVL.

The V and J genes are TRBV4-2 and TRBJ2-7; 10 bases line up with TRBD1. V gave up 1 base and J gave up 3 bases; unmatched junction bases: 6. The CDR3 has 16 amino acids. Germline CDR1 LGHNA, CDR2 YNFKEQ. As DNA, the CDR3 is TGTGCCAGCAGCCAAGGCCACAGGGACAGGGGCTACGAGCAGTACTTC. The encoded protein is CASSQGHRDRGYEQYF.

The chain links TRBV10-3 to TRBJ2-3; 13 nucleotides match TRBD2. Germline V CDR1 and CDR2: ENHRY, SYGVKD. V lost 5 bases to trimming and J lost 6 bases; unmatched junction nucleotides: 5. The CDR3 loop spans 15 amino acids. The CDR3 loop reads CAISTSGGALDTQYF. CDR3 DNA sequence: TGTGCCATCAGTACTAGCGGGGGGGCCCTGGATACGCAGTATTTT.

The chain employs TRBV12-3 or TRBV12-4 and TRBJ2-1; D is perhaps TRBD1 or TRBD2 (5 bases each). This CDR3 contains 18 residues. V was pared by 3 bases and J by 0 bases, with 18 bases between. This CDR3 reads CASSFSGLGLSSYNEQFF. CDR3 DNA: TGTGCCAGCAGTTTTTCGGGGCTCGGGCTTAGCTCCTACAATGAGCAGTTCTTC.

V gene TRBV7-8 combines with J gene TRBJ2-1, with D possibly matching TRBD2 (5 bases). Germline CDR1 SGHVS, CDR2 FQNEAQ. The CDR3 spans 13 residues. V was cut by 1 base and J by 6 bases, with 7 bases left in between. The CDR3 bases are TGTGCCAGCAGCTTAGACGGAGGCAATGAGCAGTTCTTC. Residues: CASSLDGGNEQFF.

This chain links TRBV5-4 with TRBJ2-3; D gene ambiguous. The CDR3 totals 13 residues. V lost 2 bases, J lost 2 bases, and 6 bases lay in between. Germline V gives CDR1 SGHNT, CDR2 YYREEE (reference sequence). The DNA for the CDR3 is TGTGCCAGCAGCTTAACTACCACAGATACGCAGTATTTT. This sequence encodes CASSLTTTDTQYF.

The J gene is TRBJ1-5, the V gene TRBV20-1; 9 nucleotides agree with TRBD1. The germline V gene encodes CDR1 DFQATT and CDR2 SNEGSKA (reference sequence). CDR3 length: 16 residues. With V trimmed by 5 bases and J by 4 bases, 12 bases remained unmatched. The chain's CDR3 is CSADRPGTGINQPQHF. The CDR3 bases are TGCAGTGCTGACCGCCCCGGGACAGGGATAAATCAGCCCCAGCATTTT.

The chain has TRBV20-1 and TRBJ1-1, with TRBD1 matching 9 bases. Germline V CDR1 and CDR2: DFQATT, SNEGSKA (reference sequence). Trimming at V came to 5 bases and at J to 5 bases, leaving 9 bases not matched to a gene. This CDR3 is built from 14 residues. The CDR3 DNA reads TGCAGTGCTGGAACCCTACAGGGGGCGACTGAAGCTTTCTTT. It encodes CSAGTLQGATEAFF.